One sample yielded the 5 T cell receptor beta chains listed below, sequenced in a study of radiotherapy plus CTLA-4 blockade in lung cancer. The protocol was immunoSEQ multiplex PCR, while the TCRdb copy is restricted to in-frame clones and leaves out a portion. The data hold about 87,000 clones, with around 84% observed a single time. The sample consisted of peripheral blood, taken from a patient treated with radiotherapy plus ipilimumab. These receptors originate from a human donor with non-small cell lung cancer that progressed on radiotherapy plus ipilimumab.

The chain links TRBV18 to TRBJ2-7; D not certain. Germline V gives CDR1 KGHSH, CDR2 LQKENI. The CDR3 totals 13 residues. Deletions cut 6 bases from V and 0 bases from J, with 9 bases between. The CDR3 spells CASSTGPSYEQYF. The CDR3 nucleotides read TGTGCCAGCTCTACCGGGCCCTCCTACGAGCAGTACTTC.

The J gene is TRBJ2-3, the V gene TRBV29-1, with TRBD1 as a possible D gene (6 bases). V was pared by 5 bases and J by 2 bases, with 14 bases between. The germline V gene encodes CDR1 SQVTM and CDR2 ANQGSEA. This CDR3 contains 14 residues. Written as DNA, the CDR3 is TGCAGCGTTCGCCCAGGGGCGAACACAGATACGCAGTATTTT. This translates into CSVRPGANTDTQYF.

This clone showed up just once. Here the CDR3 reads CASTSSGKETQYF. The CDR3 DNA reads TGTGCCAGTACATCTAGCGGTAAAGAGACCCAGTACTTC. The chain joins TRBV19 to TRBJ2-5, with 7 nucleotides matching TRBD2. The trim removed 7 bases at V and 3 bases at J, leaving 5 bases unmatched. The CDR3 contains 13 residues. Germline V lookup: CDR1 LNHDA, CDR2 SQIVND (reference sequence). Using reference TRBV19 and TRBJ2-5 for the parts outside the CDR3, the full variable domain is DGGITQSPKYLFRKEGQNVTLSCEQNLNHDAMYWYRQDPGQGLRLIYYSQIVNDFQKGDIAEGYSVSREKKESFPLTVTSAQKNPTAFYLCASTSSGKETQYFGPGTRLLVL.

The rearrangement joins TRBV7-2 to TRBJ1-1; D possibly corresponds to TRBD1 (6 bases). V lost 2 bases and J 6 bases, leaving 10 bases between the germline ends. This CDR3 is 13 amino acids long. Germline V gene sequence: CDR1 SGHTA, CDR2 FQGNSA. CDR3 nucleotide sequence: TGTGCCAGCAGCTTAAGGTCAGGGGCTGAAGCTTTCTTT. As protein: CASSLRSGAEAFF.

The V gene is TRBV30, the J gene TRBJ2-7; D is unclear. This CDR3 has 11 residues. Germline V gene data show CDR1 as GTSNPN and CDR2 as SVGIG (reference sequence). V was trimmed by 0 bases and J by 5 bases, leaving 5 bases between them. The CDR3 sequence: CAWSVVHEQYF. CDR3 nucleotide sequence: TGTGCCTGGAGTGTAGTGCACGAGCAGTACTTC.